The clone carrying this T cell receptor (beta chain) was counted once. This record belongs to a study of human T cells and chemical hapten exposure. Sample time point: pre-sensitization, week 0. Treatment meaning: therapeutic diphenylcyclopropenone sensitization with weekly scalp DPC. The trim removed 0 bases at V and 8 bases at J, leaving 3 bases unmatched. Germline loops: CDR1 SGHDT, CDR2 YYEEEE. The CDR3 is made up of 14 amino acids. MiXCR was run by TCRdb on the RACE reads, yielding one entry per CDR3 protein. The sample comprises some 200,000 distinct CDR3 sequences, about 31% of which are singletons, and roughly 3% rests with the top ten.

The sequence came from a woman aged 25-40 years with alopecia areata. Some clones in this sample may be carry-over from other donors' samples. The material was whole blood, obtained in connection with sensitization to the hapten diphenylcyclopropenone (DPC). The chain combines TRBV5-6 with TRBJ2-3; the match to TRBD2 covers 10 bases. DNA of the CDR3: TGTGCCAGCAGCTTGGTTCTAGCGGGGGCTACGCAGTATTTT. Protein product: CASSLVLAGATQYF.